This T cell receptor (beta chain) comes out of a study of CD4 T cells in relation to SARS-CoV-2 and coronaviruses listed by TCRdb under 2021. Regarding the study in general: Patient-derived lymphoblastoid cell lines were used to map the HLA restriction of shared crossreactive spike epitopes. At the level of individual TCR clonotypes, the study measured memory CD4+ T cell crossreactivity between SARS-CoV-2 spike protein and common cold coronavirus spike proteins. For other donors in the study, expansion assays were sequenced with a different, Illumina-based TCR-beta assay. The Adaptive Biotechnologies TCR-sequencing kit was used for samples from three pre-COVID donors and for the naive versus memory experiments, whereas the other data were Illumina-based. What the authors observed across the whole study: Around two thirds of donors had memory CD4+ clonotypes that crossrecognized SARS-CoV-2 and at least one common cold coronavirus spike. Naive versus memory sequencing indicated that memory recall responses, rather than primary responses primed during culture, are detected by the assay. Significantly weaker SARS-CoV-2-driven expansion was shown by crossreactive clones than by monoreactive clones, consistent with antigenic imprinting. Pre-pandemic and post-infection samples were not both contributed by any donor, so tracing of the source of pre-existing responses was limited. Crossreactivity analysis was centred on spike protein, so crossreactivity against other viral proteins was not assessed. The study was constrained by small numbers of patients and of tested TCRs.

About this clone itself: What this receptor recognizes is not known. Per-base quality was not reported, and no clone a single base away is much larger than it.

CDR1 is given as LNHDA and CDR2 as SQIVND, both from the germline V gene (reference sequence). The CDR3 numbers 15 residues from cysteine through phenylalanine. Only the CDR3 DNA is retained, 45 bases long and in frame from the first base. V loses 3 bases, J loses 8 bases, and the germline ends lie 14 bases apart. CD4+ T cells from unexposed donors were collected before the COVID-19 pandemic (2011-2018). Naive and memory CD4+ T cells were separated from cryopreserved PBMCs by CD4 enrichment followed by EasySep naive CD4+ T cell enrichment. The leukapheresis product used for the unexposed donors was purchased from a commercial source. Ficoll-Paque PLUS gradient centrifugation was used to isolate PBMCs from leukapheresis product or whole blood. PBMCs were either cryopreserved at -140 degrees C or used fresh in the expansion assay. The QIAamp Micro DNA Kit was used to extract genomic DNA from the CD4+ T cells.

DNA from uncultured naive and memory CD4+ T cells underwent immunoSEQ TCR-beta sequencing at deep resolution. Per the source publication's procedure: During preprocessing, nonproductive sequences were removed, along with CDR3s that did not begin with C, did not end with F or W, or were shorter than 7 amino acids. Cultured and uncultured naive and memory CD4+ repertoires were searched for previously identified spike- and CEF-reactive CDR3s. Pairwise Levenshtein distance, computed with the stringdist R package after three terminal residues were trimmed from each end, was used as the measure of CDR3 homology. This immuneACCESS table, as held by TCRdb, lists in-frame sequences with V and J called but not all clones. Of the missing ones, under half trace to an unresolved V gene in checked studies; the others have no known cause. V, J and clone size derive from that table, while D and trimming were established from the DNA sequence. Counted in this sample were tens of thousands of clones; roughly 93% of them appeared once. In total, the top ten clones hold around 0.23% of the sample.

The source is a human donor in good health. Sequencing used naive CD4+ T cells from PBMCs. According to the study, the label for this sample's cell subset or site signals: naive CD4+ T cells isolated by negative enrichment. The chain is encoded by TRBV19 joined to TRBJ1-6; the D gene is not confidently resolved. Here the CDR3 is given as CASSINWAPDSPLHF. The bases read TGTGCCAGTAGTATTAATTGGGCGCCGGATTCACCCCTCCACTTT.